The 6 T cell receptor beta chains reported below all come from one sample, sequenced in a study of cytomegalovirus exposure and HLA in healthy donors. Primers for the PCR totalled 60 Vbeta and 13 Jbeta. Sequenced by immunoSEQ multiplex PCR; TCRdb stores in-frame clones only, minus some. The listing contains roughly 73,000 clones. The sample consisted of PBMCs. The receptors shown here come from a man aged 50 to 60 in good health and CMV-seropositive.

This chain uses TRBV5-1 with TRBJ2-3, with D tentatively TRBD2 (5 bases). This CDR3 is built from 15 residues. From germline, CDR1 is SGHRS and CDR2 YFSETQ. V was pared by 0 bases and J by 3 bases, with 11 bases between. CDR3 in DNA: TGCGCCAGCAGCTTGGAGGACTCCGGTACAGATACGCAGTATTTT. Amino acids: CASSLEDSGTDTQYF.

The chain links TRBV30 to TRBJ1-1; 8 bases map to TRBD1. J lost 4 bases, V lost 4 bases, and 2 bases had no gene match. The CDR3 totals 12 residues. Germline V lookup: CDR1 GTSNPN, CDR2 SVGIG (reference sequence). The CDR3 protein is CAWNRGVTEAFF. CDR3 nucleotide sequence: TGTGCCTGGAACAGGGGGGTCACTGAAGCTTTCTTT.

This sequence joins TRBV6-5 and TRBJ1-2; no reliable D call. V was pared by 2 bases and J by 6 bases, with 10 bases between. CDR3 length: 13 amino acids. Germline CDR1 reads MNHEY; CDR2 reads SVGAGI. This chain's CDR3 is CASSYSIGDGYTF. The DNA for the CDR3 is TGTGCCAGCAGTTACAGTATCGGAGATGGCTACACCTTC.

This chain uses TRBV5-1 with TRBJ2-5, with 12 bases matching TRBD2. The germline gives CDR1 SGHRS, CDR2 YFSETQ. J lost 4 bases, V lost 4 bases, and 11 bases had no gene match. The CDR3 is made up of 17 amino acids. DNA of the CDR3: TGCGCCAGCAGCCCAGAGATTAAACTAGCGGGAGGAGAGACCCAGTACTTC. Translating it yields CASSPEIKLAGGETQYF.

V gene TRBV19 combines with J gene TRBJ1-5; 7 positions match TRBD1. This CDR3 has 15 residues. The germline V gene encodes CDR1 LNHDA and CDR2 SQIVND (reference sequence). J lost 4 bases, V lost 5 bases, and 8 bases had no gene match. As DNA, the CDR3 is TGTGCCAGTAGTCCAGGGACAGTTTCTAATCAGCCCCAGCATTTT. Amino acid sequence: CASSPGTVSNQPQHF.

The chain couples TRBV28 to TRBJ1-1; 10 bases are a match to TRBD1. The V and J ends lost 4 bases and 4 bases, in that order; junction bases with no gene match: 6. Germline V gives CDR1 MDHEN, CDR2 SYDVKM. This CDR3 spans 15 amino acids. CDR3 region: CASSSGTGDPTEAFF. The CDR3 DNA is TGTGCCAGCAGTTCCGGGACAGGGGACCCCACTGAAGCTTTCTTT. The full variable domain, rest sourced from reference TRBV28 and TRBJ1-1, is DVKVTQSSRYLVKRTGEKVFLECVQDMDHENMFWYRQDPGLGLRLIYFSYDVKMKEKGDIPEGYSVSREKKERFSLILESASTNQTSMYLCASSSGTGDPTEAFFGQGTRLTVV.